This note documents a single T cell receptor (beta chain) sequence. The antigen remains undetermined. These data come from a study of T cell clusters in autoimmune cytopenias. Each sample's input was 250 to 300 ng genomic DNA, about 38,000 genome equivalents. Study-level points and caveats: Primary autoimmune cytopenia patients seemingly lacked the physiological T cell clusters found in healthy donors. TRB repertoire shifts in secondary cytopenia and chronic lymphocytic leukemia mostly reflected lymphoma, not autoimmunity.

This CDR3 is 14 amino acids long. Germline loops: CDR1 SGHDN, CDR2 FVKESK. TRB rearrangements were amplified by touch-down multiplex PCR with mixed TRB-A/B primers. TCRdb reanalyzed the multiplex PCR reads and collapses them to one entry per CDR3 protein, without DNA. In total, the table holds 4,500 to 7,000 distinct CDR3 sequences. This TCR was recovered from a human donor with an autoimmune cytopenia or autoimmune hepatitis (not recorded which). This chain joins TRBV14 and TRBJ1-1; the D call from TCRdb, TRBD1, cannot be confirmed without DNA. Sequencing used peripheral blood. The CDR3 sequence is CASRKEGGSTEAFF.